These T cell receptor beta chains were read from a single sample in a study of graft-versus-host responses after intestinal transplantation. Repertoires were generated with immunoSEQ multiplex PCR, while TCRdb's copy carries only in-frame clones and drops some. The repertoire holds tens of thousands of clones, with around 90% as singletons. These receptors' targets are unknown. The source material was unstimulated CD8+ T cells sorted from spleen or lymph node cells, sampled before intestinal transplant. These receptors all come from a human donor who received an intestinal transplant. The CDR3 runs from the conserved cysteine through the conserved F or W. A D gene is named only where the DNA matches it firmly. Rows may omit the clone size; those that give it use once, few, many or a size class.

TRBV7-9	NA	TRBJ2-6	NA	TGTGCCAGCAGCTTAGTTGTTGGCTCTGGGGCCAACGTCCTGACTTTC	CASSLVVGSGANVLTF
TRBV4-1	NA	TRBJ2-7	NA	TGCGCCAGCAGCCAAGACGACATAGACTTTTTTTACGAGCAGTACTTC	CASSQDDIDFFYEQYF
TRBV5-4	NA	TRBJ2-7	NA	TGTGCCAGCAGCTTTAGAGACGAGCAGTACTTC	CASSFRDEQYF
TRBV7-6	once	TRBJ2-4	NA	TGTGCCAGCAGCCCGGGGGGCCCTGTAGCCAAAAACATTCAGTACTTC	CASSPGGPVAKNIQYF
TRBV5-6	NA	TRBJ1-1	NA	TGTGCCAGCAGCTTAGACTTGAACACTGAAGCTTTCTTT	CASSLDLNTEAFF
TRBV11-3	NA	TRBJ1-1	NA	TGTGCCACCCCCGGGGGCGCGAAAATTTGTGAAGCTTTCTTT	CATPGGAKICEAFF
TRBV28	NA	TRBJ2-3	TRBD1	TGTGCCAGCAGTTTATCACAGGGGGTACAAGATACGCAGTATTTT	CASSLSQGVQDTQYF
TRBV7-6	NA	TRBJ2-7	NA	TGTGCCAGCAGCATAGGGGGGCACCTCGAGCAGTACTTC	CASSIGGHLEQYF
TRBV25-1	NA	TRBJ2-1	NA	TGTGCCAGCAGTGAATATTTAGACAGACACCCCATTAATGAGCAGTTCTTC	CASSEYLDRHPINEQFF
TRBV9	NA	TRBJ2-5	NA	TGTGCCAGCAGCCCCCGGGGCGAAGGTTGGGAGACCCAGTACTTC	CASSPRGEGWETQYF
TRBV4-1	NA	TRBJ2-7	NA	TGCGCCAGCAGCCAAGGGGGGTACAACTCCTACGAGCAGTACTTC	CASSQGGYNSYEQYF
TRBV21-1	NA	TRBJ1-5	NA	TGTGCCAACATCCTTGATATCGGGACAGGCAATCAGCCCCAGCATTTT	CANILDIGTGNQPQHF
TRBV9	NA	TRBJ1-1	NA	TGTGCCAGCAGCGCCCCGCCCCAGGGGTACACTGAAGCTTTCTTT	CASSAPPQGYTEAFF
TRBV4-1	NA	TRBJ1-1	NA	TGCGCCAGCAGCCACCGGTGGACACCGTTGATGAACACTGAAGCTTTCTTT	CASSHRWTPLMNTEAFF
TRBV4-1	NA	TRBJ2-5	NA	TGCGCCAGCAGCCGAGAAACAGATCAAGAGACCCAGTACTTC	CASSRETDQETQYF
TRBV10-2	NA	TRBJ1-3	NA	TGCGCCAGCAGTGTTCCGGGGCTGAGCTCTGGAAACACCATATATTTT	CASSVPGLSSGNTIYF
TRBV4-1	NA	TRBJ2-3	TRBD2	TGCGCCAGCAGCCTCCTGACTAGCGGGAGCACAGATACGCAGTATTTT	CASSLLTSGSTDTQYF
TRBV4-1	NA	TRBJ2-5	NA	TGCGCCAGCAGCCAAGAGGCAGGGGAGATTATCCAAGAGACCCAGTACTTC	CASSQEAGEIIQETQYF
TRBV27	once	TRBJ2-3	NA	TGTGCCAGCAGTTTATCCAGCGGCCCAGATACGCAGTATTTT	CASSLSSGPDTQYF
TRBV19	few	TRBJ2-7	NA	TGTGCCAGTAGTATAGAGGCAGGGAGGGAGCAGTACTTC	CASSIEAGREQYF
TRBV13	NA	TRBJ2-1	NA	TGTGCCAGCAGCGCCCGGGGCGACCAAGGACCACACAATGAGCAGTTCTTC	CASSARGDQGPHNEQFF
TRBV5-6	NA	TRBJ2-7	TRBD1	TGTGCCAGCAAACAGACAGGGGGATACGAGCAGTACTTC	CASKQTGGYEQYF
TRBV7-9	NA	TRBJ2-6	NA	TGTGCCAGCAGCCTCGGGGGGACATTAAAGACTGGGGCCAACGTCCTGACTTTC	CASSLGGTLKTGANVLTF
TRBV7-9	NA	TRBJ1-1	NA	TGTGCCAGCAGCTTACAGGATTCCCTCATGAACACTGAAGCTTTCTTT	CASSLQDSLMNTEAFF
TRBV9	NA	TRBJ1-2	NA	TGTGCCAGCAGCGATAAGGTTGCCCGTGGCTACACCTTC	CASSDKVARGYTF
TRBV27	NA	TRBJ1-2	TRBD1	TGTGCCAGCAGTTTGGGGCCTACAGGGGGCGAAGGCTACACCTTC	CASSLGPTGGEGYTF
TRBV4-1	NA	TRBJ2-7	NA	TGCGCCAGCAGCCAAGTCTTAGACTCGCGTTACGAGCAGTACTTC	CASSQVLDSRYEQYF
TRBV7-3	NA	TRBJ2-1	NA	TGTGCCAGCAGCCACCCCCCCGGGCAGGGGTCCAATGAGCAGTTCTTC	CASSHPPGQGSNEQFF
TRBV5-6	once	TRBJ2-1	NA	TGTGCCAGCAGCCAGCGAGGGGTGAGCTCCTACAATGAGCAGTTCTTC	CASSQRGVSSYNEQFF
TRBV7-3	NA	TRBJ1-1	NA	TGTGCCAGCAGCTTAACGCCAGGACCTAACACTGAAGCTTTCTTT	CASSLTPGPNTEAFF
TRBV5-4	NA	TRBJ1-1	TRBD1	TGTGCCAGCAGCGACCTCGACAGGGATCCCACTGAAGCTTTCTTT	CASSDLDRDPTEAFF
TRBV9	NA	TRBJ1-1	NA	TGTGCCAGCAGCGTAGTCGGGGGTGAAGCTTTCTTT	CASSVVGGEAFF
TRBV27	NA	TRBJ1-1	TRBD1	TGTGCCAGCAGTGCAGGGGGGGACACTGAAGCTTTCTTT	CASSAGGDTEAFF
TRBV4-1	NA	TRBJ1-2	NA	TGCGCCAGCAGCCAAGCCTGGGGGCAGGCCTATGGCTACACCTTC	CASSQAWGQAYGYTF
TRBV4-2	NA	TRBJ1-1	TRBD1	TGTGCCAGCAGCCAAGAGGGACAGGCTGCAATGAACACTGAAGCTTTCTTT	CASSQEGQAAMNTEAFF
TRBV5-1	NA	TRBJ2-2	NA	TGCGCCAGCAGCTTGCATCTGTTTACGAACACCGGGGAGCTGTTTTTT	CASSLHLFTNTGELFF
TRBV28	NA	TRBJ1-1	NA	TGTGCCAGCAGTTTTACGGGCGTGAACACTGAAGCTTTCTTT	CASSFTGVNTEAFF
TRBV27	NA	TRBJ1-5	TRBD1	TGTGCCAGCAGCCGGACAGGGGCGAATCAGCCCCAGCATTTT	CASSRTGANQPQHF
TRBV15	NA	TRBJ1-3	NA	TGTGCCACCAGCATGTCTAGGGGCTCTGGAAACACCATATATTTT	CATSMSRGSGNTIYF
TRBV5-6	NA	TRBJ1-1	NA	TGTGCCAGCAGCCCCAAGGGGCGATGGGATCCTTCAATAGCTTTCTTT	CASSPKGRWDPSIAFF
TRBV7-6	NA	TRBJ2-7	NA	TGTGCCAGCAGCTTAGCTTTGGCAGGGTTTTACGAGCAGTACTTC	CASSLALAGFYEQYF
TRBV9	NA	TRBJ2-5	NA	TGTGCCAGCAGCGACGGAGAGACCCAGTACTTC	CASSDGETQYF
TRBV6-5	NA	TRBJ1-4	NA	TGTGCCAGCAGAACCCTTGACAGTTTCCATGAAAAACTGTTTTTT	CASRTLDSFHEKLFF
TRBV7-6	NA	TRBJ1-4	NA	TGTGCCAGCAGCTTAGGCCTCGATCGACAGGTTACTAATGAAAAACTGTTTTTT	CASSLGLDRQVTNEKLFF
TRBV9	NA	TRBJ2-5	NA	TGTGCCAGCAGCCCCGAGGGGGTTTCGGCGAGAGAGACCCAGTACTTC	CASSPEGVSARETQYF
TRBV30	NA	TRBJ2-3	NA	TGTGCCTGGAGTGTCAGAGTAGATACGCAGTATTTT	CAWSVRVDTQYF
TRBV25-1	NA	TRBJ2-7	TRBD1	TGTGCCAGTAGTATGGGACAGGGGGCCCTTTTCTCCTACGAGCAGTACTTC	CASSMGQGALFSYEQYF
TRBV5-6	NA	TRBJ2-7	NA	TGTGCCAGCAGCTTTGTGGCGTCCTCCTACGAGCAGTACTTC	CASSFVASSYEQYF
TRBV28	NA	TRBJ2-3	TRBD2	TGTGCCAGCAGTCCAACTAGCGGGAGGGCCTCTGATACGCAGTATTTT	CASSPTSGRASDTQYF
TRBV6-1	NA	TRBJ1-6	TRBD1	TGTGCCAGCAGTGAAGAACAGGGGGTAACCTCCTATAATTCACCCCTCCACTTT	CASSEEQGVTSYNSPLHF
TRBV6-5	NA	TRBJ1-6	TRBD1	TGTGCCAGCAGTGACAGGGGGCATTCACCCCTCCACTTT	CASSDRGHSPLHF
TRBV5-1	NA	TRBJ1-4	NA	TGCGCCAGCAGCTTACAGGCCCTTGGGGGAAAACTGTTTTTT	CASSLQALGGKLFF
TRBV6-5	NA	TRBJ1-1	NA	TGTGCCAGCAGTTTGGGGAGGTGGACTGAAGCTTTCTTT	CASSLGRWTEAFF